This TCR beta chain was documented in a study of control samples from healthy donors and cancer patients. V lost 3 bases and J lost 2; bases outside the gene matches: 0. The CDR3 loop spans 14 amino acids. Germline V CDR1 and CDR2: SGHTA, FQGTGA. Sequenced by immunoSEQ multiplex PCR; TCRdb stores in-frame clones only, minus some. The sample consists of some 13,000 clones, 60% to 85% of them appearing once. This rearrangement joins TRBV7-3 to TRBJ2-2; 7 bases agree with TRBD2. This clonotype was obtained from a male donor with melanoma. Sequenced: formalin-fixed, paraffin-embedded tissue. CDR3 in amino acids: CASSLGLNTGELFF. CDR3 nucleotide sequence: TGTGCCAGCAGCTTGGGACTAAACACCGGGGAGCTGTTTTTT.